The 29 T cell receptor beta chains presented below share a single source sample, sequenced in a study of preoperative IRX-2 immunotherapy in early breast cancer. The treatment is: preoperative locoregional IRX-2 cytokine immunotherapy. The method was immunoSEQ multiplex PCR; TCRdb's version includes in-frame clones alone and lacks a portion of them. The sample lists some 59,000 clones, around 94% seen once, with roughly 1.5% in the top ten. This specimen was acquired from a patient treated with IRX-2 immunotherapy. The receptors were gathered from a human donor with breast cancer.

J is TRBJ2-7 and V is TRBV7-8, with D hard to call. V gave up 5 bases and J gave up 1 base, with 12 bases separating them. CDR3 length: 14 amino acids. The germline V gene encodes CDR1 SGHVS and CDR2 FQNEAQ. The CDR3 DNA reads TGTGCCAGCAGCCCATACGACGGGTCCTACGAGCAGTACTTC. Its translation: CASSPYDGSYEQYF.

The V call is TRBV28, the J call TRBJ1-5; 7 positions match TRBD1. Per the germline V gene, CDR1 is MDHEN and CDR2 is SYDVKM. This CDR3 region has 15 residues. V lost 7 bases to trimming and J lost 5 bases; unmatched junction nucleotides: 11. This chain's CDR3 is CASTRILDRYQPQHF. CDR3 DNA sequence: TGTGCCAGCACCCGAATCCTGGACAGGTATCAGCCCCAGCATTTT.

The genes are TRBV7-7 and TRBJ2-1, with D unclear. The length of the CDR3 is 14 residues. Germline V gene sequence: CDR1 SSHAT, CDR2 FNYEAQ (reference sequence). V was shortened by 5 bases and J by 5 bases, with 13 bases between the two germline ends. The CDR3 bases are TGTGCCAGCAGCAAGGACCGCGAGCACAATGAGCAGTTCTTC. Amino acid sequence: CASSKDREHNEQFF.

The V call is TRBV6-1, the J call TRBJ1-4; D is unresolved. The germline V gene has CDR1 MNHNS and CDR2 SASEGT. CDR3 length equals 15 residues. V shed 5 bases and J shed 2 bases, with 12 bases lying between them. CDR3 in DNA: TGTGCCAGCAGTAGACTACAAGGGACTAATGAAAAACTGTTTTTT. Its translation: CASSRLQGTNEKLFF.

This clone showed up just once. The J gene is TRBJ1-1, the V gene TRBV6-5; TRBD1 is a possible D gene (5 bases). Per germline, CDR1 MNHEY and CDR2 SVGAGI. The CDR3 covers 16 residues. Trimming left V 2 bases short and J 5 bases short, with 18 bases between. CDR3 sequence: CASSYTFQAGTTEAFF. The CDR3, as DNA: TGTGCCAGCAGTTACACATTCCAGGCAGGGACGACTGAAGCTTTCTTT.

CDR3 sequence reads: CASSLGGSTDTQYF. The CDR3 region has the DNA TGCGCCAGCAGCTTGGGTGGGAGCACAGATACGCAGTATTTT. V and J are TRBV5-1 and TRBJ2-3; D unresolved. Germline V CDR1 and CDR2: SGHRS, YFSETQ. Trimming cost V 0 bases and J 0 bases, with 5 bases left between them. The CDR3 loop spans 14 amino acids. Full variable domain (missing parts from reference TRBV5-1 and TRBJ2-3): KAGVTQTPRYLIKTRGQQVTLSCSPISGHRSVSWYQQTPGQGLQFLFEYFSETQRNKGNFPGRFSGRQFSNSRSEMNVSTLELGDSALYLCASSLGGSTDTQYFGPGTRLTVL.

The chain carries TRBV7-2 and TRBJ2-7, with 8 bases matching TRBD1. The CDR3 has 14 amino acids. Germline V gene sequence: CDR1 SGHTA, CDR2 FQGNSA. Trimming at V came to 4 bases and at J to 6 bases, leaving 8 bases not matched to a gene. CDR3 amino acids: CASSSQGESAEQYF. For the CDR3, the DNA is TGTGCCAGCAGCTCACAGGGGGAATCTGCCGAGCAGTACTTC. Based on the CDR3 plus reference TRBV7-2 and TRBJ2-7, the full variable domain is GAGVSQSPSNKVTEKGKDVELRCDPISGHTALYWYRQSLGQGLEFLIYFQGNSAPDKSGLPSDRFSAERTGGSVSTLTIQRTQQEDSAVYLCASSSQGESAEQYFGPGTRLTVT.

V gene TRBV5-1 combines with J gene TRBJ2-2; the match to TRBD2 covers 10 bases. The CDR3 spans 17 residues. After removal of 1 base from V and 7 bases from J, the junction contained 10 bases not matched to a gene. The germline V gene has CDR1 SGHRS and CDR2 YFSETQ. The CDR3 loop reads CASSLIPSGGGIGELFF. The CDR3 nucleotides read TGCGCCAGCAGCTTGATTCCTAGCGGGGGAGGTATCGGGGAGCTGTTTTTT.

The gene calls are TRBV23-1 and TRBJ2-5; TRBD1 or TRBD2 may be the D gene (5 bases each). TRBV23-1 is given ORF status, its function remaining uncertain. The V end lost 6 bases, the J end lost 5 bases, and 22 bases lay between the germline ends. CDR3 size: 16 residues. The CDR3 DNA sequence: TGCGCCAGCAGACTGATAGTTACGGGACCTAGGGAGACCCAGTACTTC. Protein sequence: CASRLIVTGPRETQYF.

The chain combines TRBV7-3 with TRBJ2-3, with 10 bases matching TRBD2. V was pared by 4 bases and J by 2 bases, with 6 bases of the junction left unmatched. Germline assignment: CDR1 SGHTA and CDR2 FQGTGA. CDR3 size: 16 residues. The CDR3 reads CASSSLTSGLTDTQYF. In DNA form, the CDR3 reads TGTGCCAGCAGCTCCCTGACTAGCGGGCTCACAGATACGCAGTATTTT.

The gene calls are TRBV27 and TRBJ1-1; D perhaps matches TRBD1 (5 bases). In germline, CDR1 is MNHEY, CDR2 SMNVEV (reference sequence). The CDR3 consists of 14 residues. Trimming cost V 0 bases and J 5 bases, with 10 bases left between them. CDR3 DNA sequence: TGTGCCAGCAGTTTATCGCGGGGGAGGACTGAAGCTTTCTTT. It yields the protein CASSLSRGRTEAFF.

V is TRBV7-9 and J is TRBJ2-5, with D perhaps TRBD1 (5 bases). The DNA end is a closer match to TRBJ2-7, so the J assignment may be wrong. Germline values: CDR1 SEHNR, CDR2 FQNEAQ (reference sequence). CDR3 length equals 12 residues. As DNA, the CDR3 is TGTGCCAGCAGCGGACAAGGGGCCGAGCAGTACTTC. This translates into CASSGQGAEQYF.

This sequence joins TRBV6-6 and TRBJ1-1, with unresolved D. Germline V gene data show CDR1 as MNHNY and CDR2 as SVGAGI (reference sequence). V was trimmed by 0 bases and J by 0 bases, leaving 11 bases between them. This CDR3 has 16 residues. The CDR3, as DNA: TGTGCCAGCAGTTACTCGAAGGTCCTTATGAACACTGAAGCTTTCTTT. Translating gives CASSYSKVLMNTEAFF.

V gene TRBV11-2 combines with J gene TRBJ2-2; possibly TRBD2 for D (6 bases). Germline loops: CDR1 SGHAT, CDR2 FQNNGV. Trimming took off 3 bases at V and 2 bases at J, with 10 bases between the two ends. CDR3 length: 15 amino acids. In DNA, the CDR3 is TGTGCCAGCAGCTTTAGGGGACTCAACACCGGGGAGCTGTTTTTT. Translated, it gives CASSFRGLNTGELFF.

The V and J genes are TRBV5-1 and TRBJ2-1; 11 nucleotides line up with TRBD2. The junction had 1 base not matched to a gene; V was cut back by 1 base and J by 4 bases. CDR1 is SGHRS, CDR2 YFSETQ, per germline. The CDR3 covers 15 residues. Here the CDR3 reads CASSLPSGGYNEQFF. The CDR3 DNA is TGCGCCAGCAGCTTGCCTAGCGGGGGGTACAATGAGCAGTTCTTC.

The rearrangement uses TRBV18 and TRBJ2-6, with a weak D call TRBD2 (5 bases). Germline V gene sequence: CDR1 KGHSH, CDR2 LQKENI. Between the trimmed V and J ends, which lost 1 base and 0 bases, there was a span of 13 bases. The CDR3 runs to 18 residues. CDR3 sequence: CASSPLGGLVSGANVLTF. Here the CDR3 DNA reads TGTGCCAGCTCACCACTAGGAGGTCTCGTCTCTGGGGCCAACGTCCTGACTTTC.

The chain employs TRBV11-3 and TRBJ2-6; unclear D gene. CDR3 length: 18 residues. Trimming shortened V by 0 bases and J by 0 bases, and 12 bases separated the two germline ends. The germline gives CDR1 SGHNT, CDR2 YENEEA. CDR3: CASSLDAGPSSGANVLTF. As DNA, the CDR3 is TGTGCCAGCAGCTTAGATGCAGGCCCCAGCTCTGGGGCCAACGTCCTGACTTTC.

The rearrangement links TRBV7-9 to TRBJ2-7, with D perhaps matching TRBD1 (5 bases). CDR1 and CDR2 from the germline V gene are SEHNR and FQNEAQ (reference sequence). With 5 bases removed from V and 2 bases from J, the gap between germline ends came to 22 bases. CDR3 length equals 17 residues. The CDR3, as DNA: TGTGCCAGCAGCACAAAGTCAGGTGACAGCTACCCCTACGAGCAGTACTTC. This gives the protein CASSTKSGDSYPYEQYF.

The rearrangement links TRBV5-1 to TRBJ2-4; maybe TRBD1 (6 bases). This CDR3 region has 13 residues. The V and J ends lost 4 bases and 12 bases respectively, with 17 bases between them. Germline V gene sequence: CDR1 SGHRS, CDR2 YFSETQ. The CDR3 nucleotides read TGCGCCAGCAGCCTCGCCGACAGGTCGAATCAGTACTTC. Protein sequence: CASSLADRSNQYF.

J is TRBJ1-4 and V is TRBV2, with D possibly matching TRBD1 (6 bases). Trimming pared 11 bases from V and 7 bases from J, leaving 17 bases between. Germline V gene sequence: CDR1 SNHLY, CDR2 FYNNEI. There are 13 residues in the CDR3. The chain's CDR3 is CASKGVLAEKLFF. The CDR3 region has the DNA TGTGCCTCAAAGGGGGTTTTAGCTGAAAAACTGTTTTTT.

V usage is TRBV28 and J usage is TRBJ2-7, with TRBD1 matching 8 bases. The CDR3 runs 15 residues. Germline CDR1 is MDHEN and CDR2 is SYDVKM. V lost 2 bases, J lost 2 bases, and 5 bases stayed unmatched. CDR3 nucleotides: TGTGCCAGCAGTTTAATTGCGACAGGGGCCTACGAGCAGTACTTC. This encodes CASSLIATGAYEQYF.

Regarding this clone: Compared with germline, one end of the junction differs, possibly owing to a read error. CDR3 in amino acids: CASSFGTGVSHEQYF. CDR3 bases: TGTGCCAGCAGCTTCGGGACAGGGGTCTCCCACGAGCAGTACTTC. The rearrangement uses TRBV7-3 and TRBJ2-7; 10 bases line up with TRBD1. The CDR3 sequence is 15 residues long. Germline V lookup: CDR1 SGHTA, CDR2 FQGTGA.

J is TRBJ2-1 and V is TRBV5-1; 11 positions agree with TRBD2. Germline V gives CDR1 SGHRS, CDR2 YFSETQ. Trimming cost V 4 bases and J 8 bases; bases outside gene matches: 5. The length of the CDR3 is 14 residues. CDR3 nucleotides: TGCGCCAGCAGCCGGACTAGCGGGTCCCATGAGCAGTTCTTC. As protein: CASSRTSGSHEQFF. Full variable domain (remainder filled in from reference TRBV5-1 and TRBJ2-1): KAGVTQTPRYLIKTRGQQVTLSCSPISGHRSVSWYQQTPGQGLQFLFEYFSETQRNKGNFPGRFSGRQFSNSRSEMNVSTLELGDSALYLCASSRTSGSHEQFFGPGTRLTVL.

The gene calls are TRBV7-9 and TRBJ1-2; unclear D gene. CDR3 length: 16 amino acids. V lost 2 bases, J lost 2 bases, and 15 bases lay in between. Germline V gene lookup returns CDR1 SEHNR and CDR2 FQNEAQ (reference sequence). The chain's CDR3 is CASSLRSGQANYGYTF. The CDR3 nucleotides are TGTGCCAGCAGCTTACGTTCAGGCCAAGCCAACTATGGCTACACCTTC.

The chain couples TRBV19 to TRBJ1-6; D remains unclear. The V and J ends lost 5 bases and 9 bases respectively, with 8 bases between them. This CDR3 is built from 12 residues. Germline lookup yields CDR1 LNHDA and CDR2 SQIVND (reference sequence). CDR3 amino acids: CASSAGVSPLHF. DNA of the CDR3: TGTGCCAGTAGTGCCGGGGTTTCACCCCTCCACTTT. The whole variable domain, remainder taken from reference TRBV19 and TRBJ1-6, is DGGITQSPKYLFRKEGQNVTLSCEQNLNHDAMYWYRQDPGQGLRLIYYSQIVNDFQKGDIAEGYSVSREKKESFPLTVTSAQKNPTAFYLCASSAGVSPLHFGNGTRLTVT.

The V gene is TRBV5-5, the J gene TRBJ1-1; tentative D call: TRBD1 (5 bases). Trimming took off 0 bases at V and 4 bases at J, with 10 bases between the two ends. This CDR3 region has 14 residues. Germline V gives CDR1 SGHKS, CDR2 YYEKEE (reference sequence). The CDR3 spells CASSLVPGGTEAFF. In DNA form, the CDR3 reads TGTGCCAGCAGCTTGGTTCCGGGGGGCACTGAAGCTTTCTTT.

This sequence joins TRBV15 and TRBJ2-3; D uncertain. The ends were cut back, 3 bases at V and 2 bases at J, with 9 bases in the middle. Germline V lookup: CDR1 LNHNV, CDR2 YYDKDF (reference sequence). The CDR3 has 14 residues. CDR3 region: CATSSPHNTDTQYF. The CDR3, as DNA: TGTGCCACCAGCAGCCCACACAACACAGATACGCAGTATTTT.

This chain uses TRBV4-3 with TRBJ2-4; D is possibly TRBD1 or TRBD2 (5 bases each). This CDR3 has 16 residues. From germline, CDR1 is LGHNA and CDR2 YSLEER. V was shortened by 4 bases and J by 6 bases, with 19 bases between the two germline ends. The CDR3 sequence is CASSRHSGDVPNIQYF. CDR3 coding DNA: TGCGCCAGCAGCCGCCATTCCGGGGACGTTCCAAACATTCAGTACTTC.

V is TRBV5-4 and J is TRBJ2-7; 9 nucleotides agree with TRBD1. V lost 0 bases to trimming and J lost 7 bases; unmatched junction nucleotides: 11. Germline values: CDR1 SGHNT, CDR2 YYREEE (reference sequence). This CDR3 has 16 residues. The CDR3 coding sequence is TGTGCCAGCAGCTTGGGGCCCGGACAGGGGACGGGAGAGCAGTACTTC. Its translation: CASSLGPGQGTGEQYF.